These T cell receptor beta chains were read from a single sample in a study of blood T cell repertoires in COVID-19. Here immunoSEQ multiplex PCR was the method, and the copy in TCRdb shows in-frame clones only, minus some. The sample has about 180,000 clones; 80% to 90% are singletons. The sample taken for sequencing was peripheral blood. The origin of the receptors is a human donor with active or convalescent COVID-19. The donor label of this sample is uncertain. Both conserved end residues are trimmed from each CDR3. Not every row has a clone size; where given, it reads once, few, many or a size class.

v_gene	j_gene	abundance	CDR3aa
TRBV18	TRBJ2-2	-	ASSPSGTTGELF
TRBV27	TRBJ2-1	-	ASSFPGVRYNEQF
TRBV4-2	TRBJ2-5	-	ASSQVAGLAGDKAVETQY
TRBV28	TRBJ1-4	-	ASSFRRGKGKLF
TRBV2	TRBJ2-7	few	ASTLADEQY
TRBV7-7	TRBJ2-1	-	ASSLAGGRSGEQF
TRBV18	TRBJ1-2	-	ASSPERTANYGYT
TRBV7-2	TRBJ2-5	-	ASSLFFTNQETQY
TRBV24-1	TRBJ2-7	-	ATSDAGQGYEQY
TRBV5-1	TRBJ1-6	-	ASSLGQLNSPLH
TRBV23-1	TRBJ1-2	-	ASSQGPNNYGYT
TRBV7-9	TRBJ1-2	-	ASSLDPGGAGEYGYT
TRBV4-1	TRBJ2-5	-	ASSQESSGVQETQY
TRBV6-5	TRBJ1-2	-	ASRTRRDRVDGYT
TRBV9	TRBJ1-4	-	ASSIGQLTNEKLF
TRBV18	TRBJ1-3	many	ASSTLQGGSGNTIY
TRBV25-1	TRBJ2-1	-	ASSIYNEQF
TRBV12-3/TRBV12-4	TRBJ2-7	-	ASSSQGYEQY
TRBV2	TRBJ1-2	few	ASNEGQGDPYGYT
TRBV6-9	TRBJ1-6	-	ASSYFRQGVCNSPLH
TRBV3-1/TRBV3-2	TRBJ1-2	-	ASSPQGYGYT
TRBV2	TRBJ2-1	-	ASIQLAGPNEQF
TRBV11-2	TRBJ1-3	-	ASSYAGVRRNTIY
TRBV7-2	TRBJ2-7	-	ASSLGAGASYEQY
TRBV28	TRBJ1-5	-	ASSTTTLQPQH
TRBV20-1	TRBJ1-6	-	SASATGSPLH
TRBV19	TRBJ1-3	-	ASSRAGTAGNTIY
TRBV5-4	TRBJ1-2	-	ASSFEYGYT
TRBV7-2	TRBJ1-2	-	ASSPKAGNQYGYT
TRBV3-1/TRBV3-2	TRBJ2-7	-	ASSHSLFEQY
TRBV30	TRBJ2-1	-	AWDLGGHNEQF
TRBV27	TRBJ2-3	-	ASSPSRRLAGSTDTQY
TRBV12-5	TRBJ2-4	-	ASGLHPGWDIQY
TRBV19	TRBJ2-3	-	ASRGGGALDTQY
TRBV5-1	TRBJ2-5	-	ASSRRTGQETQY
TRBV7-6	TRBJ2-3	-	ASSLDLRGITDTQY
TRBV6-4	TRBJ2-1	-	ASSALAGGMI
TRBV6-5	TRBJ1-1	once	ASRVDATGGTEAF
TRBV24-1	TRBJ2-3	-	ATSDPTGLSDTQY
TRBV11-2	TRBJ2-3	-	ASSPGGLAGNTQY
TRBV6-5	TRBJ2-7	once	ASSYSPTHEQY
TRBV7-3	TRBJ1-1	-	ASSLLPNTEAF
TRBV9	TRBJ2-1	once	ASSVADPVVNEQF
TRBV27	TRBJ1-2	-	ASSPRGGGMYGYT
TRBV7-2	TRBJ2-7	-	ASSLLGGAVDYEQY
TRBV5-1	TRBJ2-7	few	ASRRSSGQGTYEQY
TRBV28	TRBJ1-2	once	ASSPSGQEKRGYT
TRBV6-1	TRBJ1-5	-	ASSVQGTPWTNSNQPQH
TRBV12-3/TRBV12-4	TRBJ2-2	-	ASRQQGIGELF
TRBV5-1	TRBJ1-5	-	ASSATGGNQPQH
TRBV6-2/TRBV6-3	TRBJ2-2	-	ASSYWAGDGSSGELF
TRBV3-1/TRBV3-2	TRBJ1-2	-	ASGRQAVYGYT
TRBV3-1/TRBV3-2	TRBJ2-2	-	ASSQAGGSNTGELF
TRBV20-1	TRBJ1-5	-	SASIVQGASGNQPQH
TRBV7-7	TRBJ2-2	few	ASSRSGIANTGELF